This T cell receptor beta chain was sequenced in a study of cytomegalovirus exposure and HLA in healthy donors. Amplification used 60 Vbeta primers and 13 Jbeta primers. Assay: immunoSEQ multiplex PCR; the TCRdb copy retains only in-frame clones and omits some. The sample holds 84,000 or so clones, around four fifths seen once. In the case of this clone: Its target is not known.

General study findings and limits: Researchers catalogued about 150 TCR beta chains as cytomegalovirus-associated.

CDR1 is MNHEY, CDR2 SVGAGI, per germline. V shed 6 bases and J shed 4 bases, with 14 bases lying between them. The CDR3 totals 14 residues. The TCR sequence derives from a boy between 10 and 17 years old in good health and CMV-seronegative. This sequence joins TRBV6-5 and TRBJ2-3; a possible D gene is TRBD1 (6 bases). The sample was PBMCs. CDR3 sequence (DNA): TGTGCCAGCAGCCTGGCAGGGGACGCAGATACGCAGTATTTT. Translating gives CASSLAGDADTQYF.